Listed below are T cell receptor beta chains from one sample, sequenced in a study of immune evolution from preneoplasia to lung adenocarcinoma. Here immunoSEQ multiplex PCR was the method, and the copy in TCRdb shows in-frame clones only, minus some. The table lists 35,000 to 40,000 clones, under 85% of them singletons. Sequencing was carried out using FFPE invasive lung adenocarcinoma tissue. The origin of the receptors is a person between 60 and 69 years old with lung adenocarcinoma. CDR3s include the opening cysteine and the closing phenylalanine or tryptophan. The D gene is left open where the match is weak. Only some rows state a clone size, as once, few, many or a class for expanded clones.

-	-	TRBV11-2	TRBJ1-1	TGTGCCAGCAGCTTTCAGGGGCTGAACACTGAAGCTTTCTTT	CASSFQGLNTEAFF
-	TRBD2	TRBV7-9	TRBJ2-7	TGTGCCAGCAGCTTGTGGGCTAGCGGGAGCGGGGAGCAGTACTTC	CASSLWASGSGEQYF
-	-	TRBV4-1	TRBJ1-5	TGCGCCAGCAGCCAAGATCAGGTTAGTATAGGAGGCGATCAGCCCCAGCATTTT	CASSQDQVSIGGDQPQHF
-	-	TRBV4-2	TRBJ1-2	TGTGCCAGCAGCCAAGAGAGATCCGGGTACTACGGCTACACCTTC	CASSQERSGYYGYTF
once	-	TRBV7-6	TRBJ2-3	TGTGCCAGCAGCGAAGAATACACAGATACGCAGTATTTT	CASSEEYTDTQYF
-	-	TRBV13	TRBJ2-5	TGTGCCAGCAGCTTACAGGGGGCGGGGGGAGAGACCCAGTACTTC	CASSLQGAGGETQYF
-	TRBD1	TRBV5-1	TRBJ2-3	TGCGCCAGCAGCACCGGACAGGGGCCGGCGGTGGATACGCAGTATTTT	CASSTGQGPAVDTQYF
-	-	TRBV9	TRBJ2-1	TGTGCCAGCAGCGTGAGCGACTCCTACAATGAGCAGTTCTTC	CASSVSDSYNEQFF
-	-	TRBV30	TRBJ1-4	TGTGCCTGGAGTGTACAAAGTTCTGAAAAACTGTTTTTT	CAWSVQSSEKLFF
-	-	TRBV6-1	TRBJ2-2	TGTGCCAGCAGGGCCGCCGCAGGGAACACCGGGGAGCTGTTTTTT	CASRAAAGNTGELFF
-	TRBD1	TRBV14	TRBJ1-1	TGTGCCAGCAGCCAAAGATTCCGGACAGGGGTCACTGAAGCTTTCTTT	CASSQRFRTGVTEAFF
-	-	TRBV12-5	TRBJ2-1	TGTGCTAGTGGTGTCCAGCGGAGCTCCTACAATGAGCAGTTCTTC	CASGVQRSSYNEQFF
-	-	TRBV30	TRBJ2-7	TGTGCCTGGAGTGTACGTACTGCGCGGGCAAGCTCCTACGAGCAGTACTTC	CAWSVRTARASSYEQYF
-	-	TRBV5-1	TRBJ2-1	TGCGCCAGCAGCGCCGGACAGTTAACCTACAATGAGCAGTTCTTC	CASSAGQLTYNEQFF
-	TRBD1	TRBV5-1	TRBJ1-2	TGCGCCAGCAGCCCACGACAGGGGACGACAAACTATGGCTACACCTTC	CASSPRQGTTNYGYTF
-	TRBD1	TRBV7-2	TRBJ2-7	TGTGCCAGCAGAATGACAGGGGACTACGAGCAGTACTTC	CASRMTGDYEQYF
-	TRBD1	TRBV7-2	TRBJ2-3	TGTGCCAGCAGCCAAACCCAGGGGGCGGGCACAGATACGCAGTATTTT	CASSQTQGAGTDTQYF
few	-	TRBV10-3	TRBJ1-3	TGTGCCATCAGTGACCTTCTCCCGAGGAACACCATATATTTT	CAISDLLPRNTIYF
few	TRBD2	TRBV28	TRBJ2-6	TGTGCCAGTTACACTGGACTAGCGGGAATTGATTCTGGGGCCAACGTCCTGACTTTC	CASYTGLAGIDSGANVLTF
few	-	TRBV19	TRBJ1-2	TGTGCCAGTAGTATAAATCAGAACTATGGCTACACCTTC	CASSINQNYGYTF
-	-	TRBV6-1	TRBJ2-1	TGTGCCAGCAGTGCCGGGACGGCTATCAACAATGAGCAGTTCTTC	CASSAGTAINNEQFF
few	-	TRBV27	TRBJ2-5	TGTGCCAGCAGTTCCTTAGCTTCGGGAGAGACCCAGTACTTC	CASSSLASGETQYF
-	-	TRBV28	TRBJ1-5	TGTGCCAGCAGTTCAAAGACAGGCCTTTCCTACCAAAATAGCAATCAGCCCCAGCATTTT	CASSSKTGLSYQNSNQPQHF
-	TRBD1	TRBV19	TRBJ2-7	TGTGCCAGTAGTGGCACCCTACAGGGGGCGCGGGAGCAGTACTTC	CASSGTLQGAREQYF
-	-	TRBV7-7	TRBJ2-1	TGTGCCAGCAGCTCCTCTGGCCTCGGGAATGAGCAGTTCTTC	CASSSSGLGNEQFF
-	TRBD1	TRBV19	TRBJ2-3	TGTGCCAGTAGCCGAAGACAGGGGGCGCAGTCGGGCACAGATACGCAGTATTTT	CASSRRQGAQSGTDTQYF
once	-	TRBV7-2	TRBJ1-1	TGTGCCAGCAGCTTAGAAATGTACGGCAACACTGAAGCTTTCTTT	CASSLEMYGNTEAFF
-	TRBD2	TRBV5-1	TRBJ2-2	TGCGCCAGCAGCTTGGCCAGGACTAGCGGGATTAACACCGGGGAGCTGTTTTTT	CASSLARTSGINTGELFF
-	-	TRBV6-5	TRBJ2-1	TGTGCCAGCAGAACCCGAAATCGCTACAATGAGCAGTTCTTC	CASRTRNRYNEQFF
-	-	TRBV18	TRBJ1-2	TGTGCCAGCTCACCGGCCCCTTCAGTCGACTATGGCTACACCTTC	CASSPAPSVDYGYTF
-	TRBD1	TRBV19	TRBJ1-4	TGTGCCAGTAGTCGACAGGGCGGGGCAACTAATGAAAAACTGTTTTTT	CASSRQGGATNEKLFF
many	-	TRBV6-5	TRBJ1-2	TGTGCCAGCAGTTACAGAGGGTTAGGCTACACCTTC	CASSYRGLGYTF
-	-	TRBV15	TRBJ1-1	TGTGCCACCAGCAGAATGCCCGGCCTGGCTTTCTTT	CATSRMPGLAFF
few	-	TRBV5-6	TRBJ2-5	TGTGCCAGCAGCTCCGATCCAGGGGTAAAGACCCAGTACTTC	CASSSDPGVKTQYF
-	TRBD1	TRBV4-1	TRBJ2-6	TGCGCCAGCAGCCAATCACAGGGGGTCGGGGCCAACGTCCTGACTTTC	CASSQSQGVGANVLTF
-	-	TRBV5-1	TRBJ2-1	TGCGCCAGCAGCTGGCGGACTGGGCCTCTTAGCGAAGAGCAGTTCTTC	CASSWRTGPLSEEQFF
-	TRBD1	TRBV19	TRBJ2-7	TGTGCCAGTAGTCTCGCCGGGACAGGCACCTACGAGCAGTACTTC	CASSLAGTGTYEQYF
few	-	TRBV4-1	TRBJ1-1	TGCGCCAGCAGCCAAACCACCCGTCCAGGGTCCCACACTGAAGCTTTCTTT	CASSQTTRPGSHTEAFF
-	-	TRBV5-1	TRBJ2-5	TGCGCCAGCAGCTTGTTTCCGGGCGAAGAGACCCAGTACTTC	CASSLFPGEETQYF
-	TRBD2	TRBV5-1	TRBJ2-5	TGCGCCAGCACGATAGCGGGCCTACCCGAGACCCAGTACTTC	CASTIAGLPETQYF
-	-	TRBV11-3	TRBJ2-7	TGTGCCAGCAGCTTAGAAGGGACCGGGACCTACGAGCAGTACTTC	CASSLEGTGTYEQYF
once	-	TRBV28	TRBJ2-3	TGTGCCAGCAGTTTAAGTTCGGGTGGGAGTGGAGATACGCAGTATTTT	CASSLSSGGSGDTQYF
-	TRBD1	TRBV2	TRBJ1-2	TGTGCCAGCAGGGGGGACAGGGGCGGTGGCTACACCTTC	CASRGDRGGGYTF
-	TRBD1	TRBV19	TRBJ2-2	TGTGCCAGTCATCGACAGGGGGCTTTGAGCGGGGAGCTGTTTTTT	CASHRQGALSGELFF
few	TRBD2	TRBV25-1	TRBJ2-3	TGTGCCAGCAGTGAGGGGACTAGCGGGAGGGCAAATACGCAGTATTTT	CASSEGTSGRANTQYF
-	TRBD1	TRBV11-2	TRBJ2-2	TGTGCCAGCAGCTTAACGGGACAGGGGGCCGGCGGGGAGCTGTTTTTT	CASSLTGQGAGGELFF
-	-	TRBV28	TRBJ1-5	TGTGCCAGCAGTTTACCAGGGGCGTCAATCAATCAGCCCCAGCATTTT	CASSLPGASINQPQHF
once	TRBD2	TRBV27	TRBJ2-1	TGTGCCAGCAGTTTCTCGGCTAGCGGGAGGATTGGCACCTACAATGAGCAGTTCTTC	CASSFSASGRIGTYNEQFF
-	-	TRBV27	TRBJ2-2	TGTGCCAGCAGTTTTGATCGAGGAAACACCGGGGAGCTGTTTTTT	CASSFDRGNTGELFF
many	TRBD1	TRBV19	TRBJ2-7	TGTGCCAGTAGTACAACCGGGACAGGCTACGAGCAGTACTTC	CASSTTGTGYEQYF
-	TRBD2	TRBV7-9	TRBJ2-3	TGTGCCAGCAGCTTCAATAGGGGGGCTAGCGGGAGACATACGCAGTATTTT	CASSFNRGASGRHTQYF
few	-	TRBV28	TRBJ2-7	TGTGCCAGCAGGGGAACAGTTTACGAGCAGTACTTC	CASRGTVYEQYF
few	-	TRBV11-3	TRBJ2-7	TGTGCCAGCAGCTTAGTGGAGTACGAGCAGTACTTC	CASSLVEYEQYF
-	-	TRBV2	TRBJ1-5	TGTGCCAGCAATGTCGAGGGAGGGCCCCAGCATTTT	CASNVEGGPQHF
-	TRBD1	TRBV5-1	TRBJ1-2	TGCGCCAGCAGCCTGGACAGGGGGGGTAACTATGGCTACACCTTC	CASSLDRGGNYGYTF
-	-	TRBV5-1	TRBJ1-4	TGCGCCAGCAGTAAGGCCTCTCCAACTAATGAAAAACTGTTTTTT	CASSKASPTNEKLFF
-	TRBD1	TRBV2	TRBJ1-5	TGTGCCAGCAGTGCGCAGGGGGATCAGCCCCAGCATTTT	CASSAQGDQPQHF
-	TRBD2	TRBV2	TRBJ2-7	TGTGCCAGCGGGTCTAGCGGGAGAAGGACCGAGCAGTACTTC	CASGSSGRRTEQYF
-	-	TRBV11-1	TRBJ1-1	TGTGCCAGCAGTGCAATGATGAACACTGAAGCTTTCTTT	CASSAMMNTEAFF
-	-	TRBV6-5	TRBJ2-6	TGTGCCAGCAGCGACGCTAGCTCTGGGGCCAACGTCCTGACTTTC	CASSDASSGANVLTF